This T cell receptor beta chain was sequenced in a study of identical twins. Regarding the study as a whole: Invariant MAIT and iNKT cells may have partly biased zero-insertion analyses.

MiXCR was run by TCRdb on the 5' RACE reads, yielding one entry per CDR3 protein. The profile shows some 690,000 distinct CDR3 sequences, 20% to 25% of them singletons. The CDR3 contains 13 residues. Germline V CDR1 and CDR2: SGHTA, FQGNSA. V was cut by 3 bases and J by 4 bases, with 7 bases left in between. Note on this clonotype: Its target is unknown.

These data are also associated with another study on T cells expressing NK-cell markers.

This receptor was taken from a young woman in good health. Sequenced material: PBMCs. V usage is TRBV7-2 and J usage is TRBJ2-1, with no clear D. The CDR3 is CASSFRIYNEQFF. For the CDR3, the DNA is TGTGCCAGCAGCTTCAGGATTTACAATGAGCAGTTCTTC.